This T cell receptor beta chain was recorded in a study of shared clonotypes between healthy human individuals. Study-wide points: The study sampled only blood, and tissue repertoires likely differ.

Of note for this clone: As yet, its antigen is unknown.

The protocol was immunoSEQ multiplex PCR, while the TCRdb copy is restricted to in-frame clones and leaves out a portion. The sample records fewer than 3 million clones, 92% being singletons. The CDR3 totals 14 residues. CDR1 is SGHNT and CDR2 is YYREEE in the germline V gene (reference sequence). The V and J ends lost 7 bases and 1 base respectively, with 13 bases between them. This receptor was taken from a man between 18 and 29 years old in good health. Some clones in this sample may be carry-over from other donors' samples. Sequenced material: naive CD4+ T cells from PBMCs. Subset here: CD45RA+ positively selected. The V and J genes are TRBV5-4 and TRBJ2-3; no reliable D call. The CDR3 bases are TGTGCCAGCGCCCTTGTTACGGGCACAGATACGCAGTATTTT. This encodes CASALVTGTDTQYF.